One sample yielded the 11 T cell receptor beta chains listed below, sequenced in a study of a mutant IDH1 vaccine in newly diagnosed glioma. Sequenced by immunoSEQ multiplex PCR; TCRdb stores in-frame clones only, minus some. The sample carries about 92,000 clones, 80% to 90% recorded once. The time point was: baseline, week 1 (first vaccination visit). Treatment defined: pre-vaccination baseline after standard-of-care therapy. Material: PBMCs, obtained from a glioma patient treated with radiotherapy, temozolomide or both. These receptors originate from a woman aged 45-60 years with glioma.

This clone has a single count. The chain employs TRBV5-1 and TRBJ2-1, with TRBD1 matching over 12 bases. Trimming cost V 7 bases and J 5 bases; bases outside gene matches: 19. The length of the CDR3 is 19 residues. The V gene's germline CDR1 is SGHRS and CDR2 YFSETQ. DNA for the CDR3: TGCGCCAGCGCCCGGGACAGGGGGCCCTACTCCACCACGGACAATGAGCAGTTCTTC. Translation: CASARDRGPYSTTDNEQFF.

The CDR3 DNA reads as TGTGCCAGCAGGGGGACAGGGGGATCTGAAGCTTTCTTT. Residues: CASRGTGGSEAFF. The chain carries TRBV14 and TRBJ1-1; 11 bases line up with TRBD1. CDR3 size: 13 residues. V lost 6 bases and J lost 6; bases outside the gene matches: 3. Germline CDR1 SGHDN, CDR2 FVKESK. The entire variable domain, with the rest obtained from reference TRBV14 and TRBJ1-1, is as follows: EAGVTQFPSHSVIEKGQTVTLRCDPISGHDNLYWYRRVMGKEIKFLLHFVKESKQDESGMPNNRFLAERTGGTYSTLKVQPAELEDSGVYFCASRGTGGSEAFFGQGTRLTVV.

This clone was detected once. J is TRBJ2-2 and V is TRBV9; 7 bases are a match to TRBD1. CDR3 length equals 14 residues. J gave up 6 bases and V 5 bases, and 7 bases lay outside the gene matches. Looked up from germline, CDR1 is SGDLS and CDR2 is YYNGEE. CDR3 sequence reads: CASSPLTGSGELFF. The DNA of the CDR3 is TGTGCCAGCAGTCCTTTGACAGGGTCCGGGGAGCTGTTTTTT.

The chain links TRBV5-8 to TRBJ1-6, with D hard to call. Germline CDR1 is SGHTS and CDR2 is YDEGEE. V dropped 7 bases and J dropped 0 bases, with 14 bases sitting between them. CDR3 length equals 16 residues. CDR3 loop: CASAPAYSSYNSPLHF. Here the CDR3 DNA reads TGTGCCAGCGCTCCGGCCTACAGCTCCTATAATTCACCCCTCCACTTT.

The chain combines TRBV9 with TRBJ2-3, with 9 bases matching TRBD2. The CDR3 sequence is 13 residues long. V shed 0 bases, J shed 12 bases, and the junction held 5 bases outside the gene matches. Germline V gives CDR1 SGDLS, CDR2 YYNGEE. The CDR3 sequence: CASSVGVAGAQYF. The CDR3 region has the DNA TGTGCCAGCAGCGTAGGGGTAGCGGGGGCCCAGTATTTT.

The chain carries TRBV27 and TRBJ1-2; D is perhaps TRBD1 (6 bases). V lost 2 bases and J lost 4, with 11 bases in between. The CDR3 is 14 amino acids. Per germline, CDR1 MNHEY and CDR2 SMNVEV (reference sequence). The CDR3 DNA sequence: TGTGCCAGCAGTTTACAAGGGGGTCTCTATGGCTACACCTTC. The encoded protein is CASSLQGGLYGYTF.

The chain employs TRBV6-5 and TRBJ1-1; tentative D call: TRBD1 (6 bases). Germline lookup yields CDR1 MNHEY and CDR2 SVGAGI. Trimming pared 6 bases from V and 5 bases from J, leaving 16 bases between. The CDR3 is 14 residues long. CDR3 region: CASSPGGGLTEAFF. The CDR3 DNA sequence: TGTGCCAGCAGCCCAGGAGGGGGGTTAACTGAAGCTTTCTTT.

There are a few counts of this clone. The chain combines TRBV30 with TRBJ1-6; D possibly corresponds to TRBD1 (5 bases). The CDR3 runs 13 residues. Trimming took 4 bases from V and 7 from J, leaving 11 bases between them. Per germline, CDR1 GTSNPN and CDR2 SVGIG (reference sequence). The CDR3 nucleotides read TGTGCCTGGACTGGGGGGGACAATTCACCCCTCCACTTT. Protein sequence: CAWTGGDNSPLHF.

The chain carries TRBV2 and TRBJ2-5, with TRBD2 identical over 12 bases. V gave up 5 bases and J gave up 5 bases; unmatched junction bases: 6. Germline loops: CDR1 SNHLY, CDR2 FYNNEI. The CDR3 runs to 15 residues. CDR3 bases: TGTGCCAGCAGTACCCGACTAGCGGGGGTGGAGACCCAGTACTTC. The encoded protein is CASSTRLAGVETQYF.

The chain joins TRBV11-3 to TRBJ2-7; 10 bases fit TRBD1. With 5 bases clipped from V and 2 bases from J, the junction kept 6 bases outside the gene matches. The CDR3 is made up of 15 amino acids. The germline CDR1 and CDR2 sequences are SGHNT and YENEEA. Written as DNA, the CDR3 is TGTGCCAGCAGCCCCACGGGACAGGGGACCTACGAGCAGTACTTC. It yields the protein CASSPTGQGTYEQYF.

This clone was picked up one time. V gene TRBV7-8 combines with J gene TRBJ2-7; TRBD2 agrees at 14 bases. There are 16 residues in the CDR3. With V trimmed by 1 base and J by 3 bases, 2 bases remained unmatched. Germline CDR1 reads SGHVS; CDR2 reads FQNEAQ. CDR3 DNA sequence: TGTGCCAGCAGCTTAGGAGGACTAGCGGGGGGCTACGAGCAGTACTTC. Its translation: CASSLGGLAGGYEQYF.